A single sample is the source of the 20 T cell receptor beta chains below, sequenced in a study of T cells in Graves' hyperthyroidism and ophthalmopathy. It was RNA transcripts that yielded the amplified TCR beta CDR3 regions. The HTBI set primed first-round TCR CDR3 RT-PCR. TCRdb reprocessed the multiplex PCR reads via MiXCR and lists one record per CDR3 protein. Among about 840,000 distinct CDR3 sequences, about 38% were seen once, and the ten largest hold around 9.3%. The sample consisted of blood. The receptor source for this set is a man between 18 and 35 years old with Graves' hyperthyroidism.

Ten or more counts support this clonotype. The V call is TRBV7-9, the J call TRBJ2-2; 9 bases are a match to TRBD1. Germline loops: CDR1 SEHNR, CDR2 FQNEAQ (reference sequence). Germline trimming cut 5 bases from V and 5 bases from J; bases unmatched to any gene: 3. This CDR3 spans 14 amino acids. CDR3 in DNA: TGTGCCAGCAGCCTAGGGACAGGGACCGGGGAGCTGTTTTTT. It codes for CASSLGTGTGELFF.

The table lists this clonotype with a count of one. This sequence joins TRBV15 and TRBJ1-2; D call uncertain. The germline V and J ends were trimmed by 0 bases and 0 bases, with 14 bases remaining between them. Per the germline V gene, CDR1 is LNHNV and CDR2 is YYDKDF (reference sequence). This CDR3 contains 17 residues. The chain's CDR3 is CATSRDLREGANYGYTF. The CDR3 bases are TGTGCCACCAGCAGAGATCTTCGGGAGGGAGCTAACTATGGCTACACCTTC.

This chain joins TRBV7-9 and TRBJ1-1; D perhaps matches TRBD1 (6 bases). Germline V gene data show CDR1 as SEHNR and CDR2 as FQNEAQ (reference sequence). V shed 2 bases and J shed 7 bases, with 14 bases lying between them. The CDR3 totals 14 residues. This chain's CDR3 is CASSLRRGLDEAFF. The CDR3, as DNA: TGTGCCAGCAGCTTAAGACGGGGGCTCGATGAAGCTTTCTTT.

This clonotype was recorded a few times. At one end the junction does not follow the germline gene, possibly because of a read error. J is TRBJ2-5 and V is TRBV7-2; the match to TRBD2 covers 8 bases. This CDR3 contains 13 residues. CDR1 and CDR2 (germline): SGHTA, FQGNSA. CDR3 coding DNA: TGTGCCAGCAGCTTAGTAGCGGGATCAAGGAGTGACTTC. Amino acid sequence: CASSLVAGSRSDF.

At least ten counts were recorded for this clonotype. The chain is built from TRBV6-5 and TRBJ1-1; D remains unclear. The CDR3 has 10 residues. The V and J ends lost 8 bases and 5 bases respectively, with 6 bases between them. Looked up from germline, CDR1 is MNHEY and CDR2 is SVGAGI. The CDR3 region has the DNA TGTGCCAGCGGCCGGACTGAAGCTTTCTTT. Its protein is CASGRTEAFF.

V is TRBV29-1 and J is TRBJ2-2, with TRBD1 matching over 9 bases. Germline trimming cut 3 bases from V and 8 bases from J; bases unmatched to any gene: 7. The CDR3 length is 14 residues. CDR1 and CDR2 (germline): SQVTM, ANQGSEA. CDR3 DNA: TGCAGCGTTGAGGACCGGGACAGGGTTGGGGAGCTGTTTTTT. Amino acids: CSVEDRDRVGELFF.

V gene TRBV7-2 combines with J gene TRBJ1-1, with D tentatively TRBD1 (6 bases). Trimming left V 6 bases short and J 4 bases short, with 21 bases between. The CDR3 consists of 16 residues. Germline CDR1 is SGHTA and CDR2 is FQGNSA. This chain's CDR3 is CASSLTLTGMGTEAFF. CDR3 bases: TGTGCCAGCAGTTTAACCCTGACAGGTATGGGCACTGAAGCTTTCTTT.

This clonotype was seen repeatedly, ten times or more. The rearrangement links TRBV13 to TRBJ2-5; the D gene could be TRBD1 or TRBD2 (5 bases each). Trimming pared 1 base from V and 10 bases from J, leaving 13 bases between. The CDR3 is made up of 13 amino acids. The germline gives CDR1 PRHDT, CDR2 FYEKMQ (reference sequence). In DNA, the CDR3 is TGTGCCAGCAGCTTAGTAAGGGGTAGCGACCAGTACTTC. Amino acids: CASSLVRGSDQYF.

The chain is built from TRBV6-1 and TRBJ2-5; 11 nucleotides agree with TRBD1. Germline CDR1 and CDR2: MNHNS and SASEGT. The junction had 6 bases not matched to a gene; V was cut back by 2 bases and J by 4 bases. This CDR3 is 16 amino acids long. The DNA for the CDR3 is TGTGCCAGCAGTGAAAGTCAGGGGACAGGGGGAGAGACCCAGTACTTC. Its protein is CASSESQGTGGETQYF.

This clonotype was seen ten or more times. The rearrangement links TRBV15 to TRBJ1-3, with D tentatively TRBD1 (6 bases). The CDR3 runs to 16 residues. Trimming stripped 6 bases from V and 0 bases from J, with 15 bases between. The germline gives CDR1 LNHNV, CDR2 YYDKDF (reference sequence). The CDR3 coding sequence is TGTGCCACCAGAGATTCGGGGGCTAGCTCTGGAAACACCATATATTTT. Translating it yields CATRDSGASSGNTIYF.

Of note for this clonotype: The CDR3 carries no conserved terminal phenylalanine or tryptophan, so it likely arises from a read error. The chain carries TRBV10-3 and TRBJ1-4; D is uncertain. This CDR3 is built from 17 residues. Trimming cost V 0 bases and J 3 bases, with 14 bases left between them. Germline V gene lookup returns CDR1 ENHRY and CDR2 SYGVKD. CDR3 residues: CAISESRAFSSNEKLFL. CDR3 in DNA: TGTGCCATCAGTGAGTCGAGGGCTTTTTCCTCTAATGAAAAACTGTTTCTT.

This clonotype was detected only a few times. A single base separates this from a much larger clone, so it may be a read error. The V call is TRBV2, the J call TRBJ1-6; D ambiguous. Trimming took 10 bases from V and 7 from J, leaving 11 bases between them. The CDR3 is 12 amino acids. Germline V gives CDR1 SNHLY, CDR2 FYNNEI. The DNA of the CDR3 is TGTGCCACCACCCCCTCAAATTCACCCCTCCACTTT. Translating it yields CATTPSNSPLHF.

This clonotype appeared many times. One junction end does not reproduce the germline sequence, and a read error may be involved. This chain joins TRBV7-7 and TRBJ1-1, with no clear D. CDR1 and CDR2 from the germline V gene are SSHAT and FNYEAQ (reference sequence). The CDR3 is 13 residues long. CDR3 amino acids: CASSQNLDTEAFF. The CDR3 nucleotides are TGTGCTAGCAGCCAGAATCTGGACACTGAAGCTTTCTTT.

The rearrangement links TRBV6-5 to TRBJ2-5; 8 bases match TRBD1. Germline V CDR1 and CDR2: MNHEY, SVGAGI. The junction had 8 bases not matched to a gene; V was cut back by 5 bases and J by 3 bases. CDR3 length: 15 residues. CDR3 sequence (DNA): TGTGCCAGCAGTGAACCCACGACAGGGGAAGAGACCCAGTACTTC. This codes for CASSEPTTGEETQYF.

In the case of this clonotype: This clone may be a read error of a much larger clone one base away. The rearrangement links TRBV2 to TRBJ2-7; D tentatively fits TRBD1 or TRBD2 (5 bases each). Germline V gene data show CDR1 as SNHLY and CDR2 as FYNNEI. The germline V and J ends were trimmed by 8 bases and 6 bases, with 17 bases remaining between them. The CDR3 contains 13 residues. DNA of the CDR3: TGTGCCAGCGGGGGAGACCTGGCCGGCGAGCAGTACTTC. This encodes CASGGDLAGEQYF.

The V gene is TRBV28, the J gene TRBJ1-1; D not resolved. CDR1 and CDR2 from the germline V gene are MDHEN and SYDVKM. This CDR3 has 14 residues. V lost 3 bases to trimming and J lost 0 bases, with 8 bases between them. CDR3 nucleotides: TGTGCCAGCAGTTTGGTTCAGGTGAACACTGAAGCTTTCTTT. Its protein is CASSLVQVNTEAFF.

This clonotype was counted many times. V usage is TRBV7-3 and J usage is TRBJ1-2; 9 nucleotides match TRBD1. Trimming took 4 bases from V and 8 from J; bases not matched to a gene: 5. Germline V CDR1 and CDR2: SGHTA, FQGTGA. This CDR3 spans 13 amino acids. DNA of the CDR3: TGTGCCAGCAGCTCGGGACAGGGTGAGGGCTACACCTTC. This sequence encodes CASSSGQGEGYTF.

V is TRBV5-1 and J is TRBJ1-1, with 12 bases identical to TRBD1. The length of the CDR3 is 14 residues. V gave up 4 bases and J gave up 6 bases; unmatched junction bases: 4. Germline-derived CDR1 and CDR2 are SGHRS and YFSETQ. In DNA, the CDR3 is TGCGCCAGCAGCGGGACAGGGGGCGCGTCTGAAGCTTTCTTT. Protein: CASSGTGGASEAFF.

V gene TRBV4-3 combines with J gene TRBJ2-7; TRBD1 agrees at 8 bases. Germline V lookup: CDR1 LGHNA, CDR2 YSLEER. The CDR3 length is 15 residues. The trim removed 0 bases at V and 0 bases at J, leaving 1 base unmatched. CDR3 loop: CASSQDTGGSYEQYF. In DNA form, the CDR3 reads TGCGCCAGCAGCCAAGATACAGGGGGCTCCTACGAGCAGTACTTC.

This clonotype occurred a few times. This sequence joins TRBV12-5 and TRBJ1-1; no firm D call. Germline CDR1 reads LGHNT; CDR2 reads FRNRAP. Trimming took off 6 bases at V and 5 bases at J, with 10 bases between the two ends. This CDR3 region has 12 residues. The CDR3 protein is CASGHAGTEAFF. CDR3 DNA sequence: TGTGCTAGTGGCCATGCCGGGACTGAAGCTTTCTTT.